The rows below give T cell receptor beta chains drawn from one sample of a study of shared clonotypes between healthy human individuals. Some clones are missing from TCRdb's copy, which holds only in-frame ones; the method was immunoSEQ multiplex PCR. The sample contains 2 million or so clones, approximately 94% of which appear only once. Sequencing was carried out using naive CD8+ T cells sorted from blood. The source of these receptors is a man between 18 and 35 years old in good health. The CDR3 runs from the conserved cysteine through the conserved F or W. The D gene is left open where the match is weak. Size is omitted from some rows. Given values are once, few, many or a class for expanded clones.

v_gene: TRBV25-1
d_gene: NA
j_gene: TRBJ2-7
abundance: NA
CDR3aa: CASSDSRGGRWYEQYF
CDR3nt: TGTGCCAGCAGTGACTCCAGGGGGGGGCGGTGGTACGAGCAGTACTTC

v_gene: TRBV27
d_gene: TRBD1
j_gene: TRBJ1-6
abundance: NA
CDR3aa: CASSLLTGGSYNSPLHF
CDR3nt: TGTGCCAGCAGTTTGCTAACAGGGGGTTCCTATAATTCACCCCTCCACTTT

v_gene: TRBV5-1
d_gene: NA
j_gene: TRBJ1-1
abundance: once
CDR3aa: CASSEEQVNTEAFF
CDR3nt: TGCGCCAGCAGCGAGGAACAGGTGAACACTGAAGCTTTCTTT

v_gene: TRBV28
d_gene: NA
j_gene: TRBJ1-6
abundance: NA
CDR3aa: CASSFGSDSSGSPLHF
CDR3nt: TGTGCCAGCAGTTTTGGGTCGGACTCCAGCGGTTCACCCCTCCACTTT

v_gene: TRBV27
d_gene: TRBD2
j_gene: TRBJ2-1
abundance: NA
CDR3aa: CATSLGLAGYEQFF
CDR3nt: TGTGCCACATCCCTCGGACTAGCGGGCTATGAGCAGTTCTTC

v_gene: TRBV27
d_gene: NA
j_gene: TRBJ2-1
abundance: NA
CDR3aa: CASYGLSGEQFF
CDR3nt: TGTGCCAGCTATGGACTATCGGGTGAGCAGTTCTTC

v_gene: TRBV27
d_gene: NA
j_gene: TRBJ1-2
abundance: NA
CDR3aa: CASSSQTLSGAHDGYTF
CDR3nt: TGTGCCAGCAGTTCACAAACGCTGTCGGGGGCGCATGATGGCTACACCTTC

v_gene: TRBV25-1
d_gene: NA
j_gene: TRBJ1-1
abundance: NA
CDR3aa: CASSPALNTEAFF
CDR3nt: TGTGCCAGCAGTCCAGCCTTGAACACTGAAGCTTTCTTT

v_gene: TRBV6-5
d_gene: TRBD2
j_gene: TRBJ2-5
abundance: NA
CDR3aa: CASGGGQETQYF
CDR3nt: TGTGCCAGCGGGGGGGGCCAAGAGACCCAGTACTTC

v_gene: TRBV29-1
d_gene: NA
j_gene: TRBJ2-7
abundance: NA
CDR3aa: CSVEETGLRENEQYF
CDR3nt: TGCAGCGTTGAAGAAACCGGGCTAAGGGAAAACGAGCAGTACTTC

v_gene: TRBV13
d_gene: NA
j_gene: TRBJ1-1
abundance: once
CDR3aa: CASSAVTWNTEAFF
CDR3nt: TGTGCCAGCAGCGCCGTAACATGGAACACTGAAGCTTTCTTT

v_gene: TRBV13
d_gene: NA
j_gene: TRBJ2-3
abundance: NA
CDR3aa: CASSLASGTDTQYF
CDR3nt: TGTGCCAGCAGCTTGGCTAGCGGCACAGATACGCAGTATTTT

v_gene: TRBV9
d_gene: NA
j_gene: TRBJ2-7
abundance: NA
CDR3aa: CASSLGGGTEQYF
CDR3nt: TGTGCCAGCAGCCTAGGAGGGGGAACCGAGCAGTACTTC

v_gene: TRBV25-1
d_gene: NA
j_gene: TRBJ1-2
abundance: NA
CDR3aa: CASRTGYGYTF
CDR3nt: TGTGCCAGCAGGACCGGCTATGGCTACACCTTC

v_gene: TRBV7-2
d_gene: NA
j_gene: TRBJ2-1
abundance: NA
CDR3aa: CASSLGGVVAPGPYNEQFF
CDR3nt: TGTGCCAGCAGCTTAGGCGGCGTGGTTGCTCCTGGGCCCTACAATGAGCAGTTCTTC

v_gene: TRBV29-1
d_gene: NA
j_gene: TRBJ2-2
abundance: NA
CDR3aa: CSVALGTGELFF
CDR3nt: TGCAGCGTTGCCTTGGGCACCGGGGAGCTGTTTTTT

v_gene: TRBV13
d_gene: NA
j_gene: TRBJ2-3
abundance: NA
CDR3aa: CASSLFGGITDTQYF
CDR3nt: TGTGCCAGCAGCTTATTTGGCGGGATCACAGATACGCAGTATTTT

v_gene: TRBV4-3
d_gene: TRBD2
j_gene: TRBJ2-2
abundance: NA
CDR3aa: CASSRGLGVGTGELFF
CDR3nt: TGCGCCAGCAGCCGTGGACTAGGGGTGGGCACCGGGGAGCTGTTTTTT

v_gene: TRBV6-1
d_gene: NA
j_gene: TRBJ2-7
abundance: NA
CDR3aa: CASSHISYEQYF
CDR3nt: TGTGCCAGCAGTCACATTAGCTACGAGCAGTACTTC

v_gene: TRBV30
d_gene: NA
j_gene: TRBJ1-1
abundance: NA
CDR3aa: CAFSEDSNTEAFF
CDR3nt: TGTGCGTTCTCCGAGGATTCTAACACTGAAGCTTTCTTT

v_gene: TRBV27
d_gene: NA
j_gene: TRBJ1-1
abundance: NA
CDR3aa: CASSLAVGTEAFF
CDR3nt: TGTGCCAGCAGTTTAGCCGTTGGCACTGAAGCTTTCTTT

v_gene: TRBV28
d_gene: NA
j_gene: TRBJ2-3
abundance: NA
CDR3aa: CASHLGAVEFTDTQYF
CDR3nt: TGTGCCAGCCACCTTGGGGCGGTGGAGTTCACAGATACGCAGTATTTT

v_gene: TRBV28
d_gene: NA
j_gene: TRBJ2-3
abundance: NA
CDR3aa: CASSLEWDNPDTQYF
CDR3nt: TGTGCCAGCAGTTTAGAGTGGGATAACCCAGATACGCAGTATTTT

v_gene: TRBV7-9
d_gene: NA
j_gene: TRBJ2-7
abundance: NA
CDR3aa: CASSLVQANSYEQYF
CDR3nt: TGTGCCAGCAGCTTAGTACAGGCAAACTCCTACGAGCAGTACTTC

v_gene: TRBV25-1
d_gene: NA
j_gene: TRBJ1-2
abundance: NA
CDR3aa: CASSSQRDGYTF
CDR3nt: TGTGCCAGCAGTTCCCAGAGGGACGGCTACACCTTC

v_gene: TRBV29-1
d_gene: NA
j_gene: TRBJ2-5
abundance: NA
CDR3aa: CSVEDPGAIQETQYF
CDR3nt: TGCAGCGTTGAAGACCCAGGGGCGATCCAAGAGACCCAGTACTTC

v_gene: TRBV9
d_gene: NA
j_gene: TRBJ1-2
abundance: NA
CDR3aa: CASSASPYGYTF
CDR3nt: TGTGCCAGCAGCGCCTCCCCCTATGGCTACACCTTC